Below are 18 T cell receptor beta chains sequenced from a single sample in a study of T cell responses to AZD1222 COVID-19 vaccine. Data came from immunoSEQ multiplex PCR; TCRdb stores just in-frame clones and leaves some out. The sample records about 150,000 clones, 85% to 95% being singletons. The sample here was peripheral blood, taken on day 0 of AZD1222 vaccination. All receptors derive from an adult in good health.

The rearrangement links TRBV12-3 or TRBV12-4 to TRBJ1-4; D ambiguous. Trimming stripped 5 bases from V and 3 bases from J, with 4 bases between. The CDR3 extends over 12 amino acids. CDR3 region: CASSEANEKLFF. The CDR3 nucleotides read TGTGCCAGCAGTGAAGCTAATGAAAAACTGTTTTTT.

The chain uses TRBV7-9 and TRBJ1-5; no firm D call. The CDR3 runs to 12 residues. The V end lost 1 base, the J end lost 7 bases, and 5 bases lay between the germline ends. Germline V gene data show CDR1 as SEHNR and CDR2 as FQNEAQ (reference sequence). The DNA of the CDR3 is TGTGCCAGCAGCTTAGGGTCCCAGCCCCAGCATTTT. It yields the protein CASSLGSQPQHF.

V usage is TRBV3-1 (or the pseudogene TRBV3-2) and J usage is TRBJ2-4; D is perhaps TRBD2 (6 bases). V dropped 4 bases and J dropped 0 bases, with 10 bases sitting between them. CDR1 is LGHDT and CDR2 is YNNKEL in the germline V gene (reference sequence). The CDR3 covers 15 residues. The CDR3 reads CASSRAGLAKNIQYF. DNA for the CDR3: TGTGCCAGCAGCCGCGCGGGACTAGCCAAAAACATTCAGTACTTC.

The rearrangement joins TRBV12-3 or TRBV12-4 to TRBJ2-7; TRBD1 might be the D (6 bases). The CDR3 consists of 13 residues. Trimming removed 1 base at V and 4 bases at J, with 8 bases between. CDR3 amino acids: CASSLDREYEQYF. The CDR3, as DNA: TGTGCCAGCAGTTTAGACAGGGAATACGAGCAGTACTTC.

The rearrangement joins TRBV3-1 (or the pseudogene TRBV3-2) to TRBJ1-2; maybe TRBD1 (5 bases). Germline-derived CDR1 and CDR2 are LGHDT and YNNKEL (reference sequence). The CDR3 covers 18 residues. V gave up 0 bases and J gave up 0 bases, with 17 bases separating them. In DNA form, the CDR3 reads TGTGCCAGCAGCCAAGAAAGGTCCAGGGTTGATTCTAACTATGGCTACACCTTC. Protein product: CASSQERSRVDSNYGYTF.

The chain joins TRBV6-4 to TRBJ1-5; no firm D call. With 6 bases removed from V and 2 bases from J, the gap between germline ends came to 11 bases. The CDR3 length is 14 residues. Germline V gives CDR1 MRHNA, CDR2 SNTAGT. The CDR3 loop is CASRYSPCNQPQHF. For the CDR3, the DNA is TGTGCCAGCAGGTACAGTCCCTGCAATCAGCCCCAGCATTTT.

Regarding this clone: Germline is not matched at one junction end, which may reflect a read error. The chain is built from TRBV30 and TRBJ2-7; 8 bases are shared with TRBD1. The CDR3 totals 12 residues. Germline CDR1 is GTSNPN and CDR2 is SVGIG (reference sequence). CDR3 nucleotide sequence: TGTGCCTGGAGCGGACAGGGCCACAAAGCGGACTTC. Translating it yields CAWSGQGHKADF. The entire variable domain, with the rest obtained from reference TRBV30 and TRBJ2-7, is as follows: SQTIHQWPATLVQPVGSPLSLECTVEGTSNPNLYWYRQAAGRGLQLLFYSVGIGQISSEVPQNLSASRPQDRQFILSSKKLLLSDSGFYLCAWSGQGHKADFGPGTRLTVT.

The chain uses TRBV4-1 and TRBJ2-6; D gene ambiguous. Germline V gene data show CDR1 as MGHRA and CDR2 as YSYEKL. The CDR3 runs 15 residues. Trimming shortened V by 5 bases and J by 0 bases, and 8 bases separated the two germline ends. CDR3 nucleotide sequence: TGCGCCAGCAGCTTCATATCCTCTGGGGCCAACGTCCTGACTTTC. Amino acid sequence: CASSFISSGANVLTF.

V and J are TRBV4-2 and TRBJ1-4; a possible D gene is TRBD1 (6 bases). The CDR3 contains 17 residues. CDR1 and CDR2 from the germline V gene are LGHNA and YNFKEQ. Between the trimmed V and J ends, which lost 2 bases and 4 bases, there was a span of 17 bases. Here the CDR3 DNA reads TGTGCCAGCAGCCAATTGAGTCAGGGGAACATTAATGAAAAACTGTTTTTT. This gives the protein CASSQLSQGNINEKLFF.

This chain connects TRBV18 to TRBJ1-3; D not certain. The V end lost 2 bases, the J end lost 1 base, and 3 bases lay between the germline ends. Germline lookup yields CDR1 KGHSH and CDR2 LQKENI. CDR3 length: 13 residues. CDR3 bases: TGTGCCAGCTCACCAGGGTCTGGAAACACCATATATTTT. The encoded protein is CASSPGSGNTIYF.

The chain combines TRBV2 with TRBJ2-2; 7 bases fit TRBD2. J lost 3 bases, V lost 6 bases, and 7 bases had no gene match. CDR1 is SNHLY and CDR2 is FYNNEI in the germline V gene. The CDR3 is made up of 15 amino acids. The CDR3 loop reads CASSVGLADTGELFF. CDR3 coding DNA: TGTGCCAGCAGCGTGGGCCTAGCGGACACCGGGGAGCTGTTTTTT.

The chain couples TRBV27 to TRBJ2-2, with 9 bases aligning to TRBD1. Germline-derived CDR1 and CDR2 are MNHEY and SMNVEV (reference sequence). The CDR3 is made up of 16 amino acids. The J segment lost 5 bases and the V segment lost 6 bases, leaving 10 bases of the junction unmatched. This CDR3 reads CASSITGGLVTGELFF. The CDR3 DNA reads as TGTGCCAGCAGCATAACAGGGGGCTTGGTAACCGGGGAGCTGTTTTTT.

The J gene is TRBJ1-1, the V gene TRBV28; no firm D call. The CDR3 extends over 11 amino acids. Trimming left V 9 bases short and J 2 bases short, with 7 bases between. The germline V gene has CDR1 MDHEN and CDR2 SYDVKM. The CDR3, as DNA: TGTGCCAGTACTATCAACACTGAAGCTTTCTTT. It specifies CASTINTEAFF.

Details on this clone: At one boundary the junction diverges from the germline segment, which might be a read error. The genes are TRBV5-1 and TRBJ1-4, with TRBD1 matching 8 bases. Germline V gene lookup returns CDR1 SGHRS and CDR2 YFSETQ. The CDR3 is 17 residues long. The CDR3, as DNA: TGCGCCAGCAGCCCCGAGATACCGACAGGGGCTAAGGAAAAACTGTTTTTT. It encodes CASSPEIPTGAKEKLFF. Looking up the rest from reference TRBV5-1 and TRBJ1-4 gives the full variable domain: KAGVTQTPRYLIKTRGQQVTLSCSPISGHRSVSWYQQTPGQGLQFLFEYFSETQRNKGNFPGRFSGRQFSNSRSEMNVSTLELGDSALYLCASSPEIPTGAKEKLFFGSGTQLSVL.

The chain employs TRBV28 and TRBJ2-5, with D perhaps TRBD1 (6 bases). The CDR3 sequence is 16 residues long. The V gene lost 1 base and the J gene lost 2 bases, with 14 bases spanning the gap. The germline gives CDR1 MDHEN, CDR2 SYDVKM. The CDR3 loop is CASSLSLRDIQETQYF. DNA of the CDR3: TGTGCCAGCAGTTTATCCCTCCGGGACATACAAGAGACCCAGTACTTC.

The chain carries TRBV2 and TRBJ1-5; D gene ambiguous. Trimming left V 0 bases short and J 4 bases short, with 13 bases between. CDR1 SNHLY and CDR2 FYNNEI come from the germline V gene. This CDR3 has 16 residues. The CDR3 coding sequence is TGTGCCAGCAGTGAAGCGCCCTTACAGATTAATCAGCCCCAGCATTTT. Its protein is CASSEAPLQINQPQHF. The full variable domain, with the rest looked up from reference TRBV2 and TRBJ1-5, is EPEVTQTPSHQVTQMGQEVILRCVPISNHLYFYWYRQILGQKVEFLVSFYNNEISEKSEIFDDQFSVERPDGSNFTLKIRSTKLEDSAMYFCASSEAPLQINQPQHFGDGTRLSIL.

This chain uses TRBV30 with TRBJ1-2; D call uncertain. The V end lost 4 bases, the J end lost 3 bases, and 12 bases lay between the germline ends. Germline V gene sequence: CDR1 GTSNPN, CDR2 SVGIG (reference sequence). CDR3 length: 13 residues. CDR3 DNA: TGTGCCTGGATGGCGGGGTCGCACTATGGCTACACCTTC. It yields the protein CAWMAGSHYGYTF.

This clone appeared once. The gene calls are TRBV6-2 or TRBV6-3 and TRBJ2-1, with 10 bases that match TRBD2. The CDR3 is 16 amino acids. The germline gives CDR1 MNHEY, CDR2 SVGEGT. J gave up 5 bases and V 4 bases, and 8 bases lay outside the gene matches. CDR3 protein: CASSSPWTSGHNEQFF. DNA of the CDR3: TGTGCCAGCAGTTCACCCTGGACTAGCGGCCACAATGAGCAGTTCTTC.